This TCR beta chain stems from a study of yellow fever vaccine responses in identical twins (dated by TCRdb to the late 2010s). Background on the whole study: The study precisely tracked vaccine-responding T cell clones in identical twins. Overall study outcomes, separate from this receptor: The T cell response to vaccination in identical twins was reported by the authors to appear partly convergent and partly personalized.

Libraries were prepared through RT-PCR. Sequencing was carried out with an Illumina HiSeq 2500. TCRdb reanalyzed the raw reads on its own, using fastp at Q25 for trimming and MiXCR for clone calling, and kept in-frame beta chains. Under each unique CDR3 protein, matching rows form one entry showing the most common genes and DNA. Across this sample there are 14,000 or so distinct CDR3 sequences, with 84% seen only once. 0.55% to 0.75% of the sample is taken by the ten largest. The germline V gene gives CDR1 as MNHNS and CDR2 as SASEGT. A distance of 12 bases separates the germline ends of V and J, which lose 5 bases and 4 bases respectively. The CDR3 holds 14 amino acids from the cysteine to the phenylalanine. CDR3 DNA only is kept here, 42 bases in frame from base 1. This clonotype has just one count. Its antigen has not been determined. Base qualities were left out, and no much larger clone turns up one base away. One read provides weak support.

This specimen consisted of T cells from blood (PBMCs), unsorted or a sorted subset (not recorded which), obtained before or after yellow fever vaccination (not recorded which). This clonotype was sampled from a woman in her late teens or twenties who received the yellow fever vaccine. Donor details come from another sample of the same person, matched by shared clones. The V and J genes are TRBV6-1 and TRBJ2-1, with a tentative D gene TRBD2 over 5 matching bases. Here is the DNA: TGTGCCAGCAGTATCGGGGTAGTATACAATGAGCAGTTCTTC. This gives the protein CASSIGVVYNEQFF.